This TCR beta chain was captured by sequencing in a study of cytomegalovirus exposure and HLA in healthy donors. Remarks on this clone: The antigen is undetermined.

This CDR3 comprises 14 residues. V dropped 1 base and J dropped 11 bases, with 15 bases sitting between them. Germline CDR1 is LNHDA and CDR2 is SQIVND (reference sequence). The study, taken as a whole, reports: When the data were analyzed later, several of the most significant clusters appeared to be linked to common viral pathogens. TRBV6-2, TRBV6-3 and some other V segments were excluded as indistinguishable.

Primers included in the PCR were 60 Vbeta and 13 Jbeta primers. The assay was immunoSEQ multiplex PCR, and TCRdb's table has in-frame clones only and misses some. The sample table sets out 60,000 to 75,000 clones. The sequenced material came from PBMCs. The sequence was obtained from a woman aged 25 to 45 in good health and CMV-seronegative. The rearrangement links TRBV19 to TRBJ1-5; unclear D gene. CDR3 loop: CASSIGASGWAQHF. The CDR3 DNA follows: TGTGCCAGTAGTATAGGGGCCTCCGGTTGGGCCCAGCATTTT.